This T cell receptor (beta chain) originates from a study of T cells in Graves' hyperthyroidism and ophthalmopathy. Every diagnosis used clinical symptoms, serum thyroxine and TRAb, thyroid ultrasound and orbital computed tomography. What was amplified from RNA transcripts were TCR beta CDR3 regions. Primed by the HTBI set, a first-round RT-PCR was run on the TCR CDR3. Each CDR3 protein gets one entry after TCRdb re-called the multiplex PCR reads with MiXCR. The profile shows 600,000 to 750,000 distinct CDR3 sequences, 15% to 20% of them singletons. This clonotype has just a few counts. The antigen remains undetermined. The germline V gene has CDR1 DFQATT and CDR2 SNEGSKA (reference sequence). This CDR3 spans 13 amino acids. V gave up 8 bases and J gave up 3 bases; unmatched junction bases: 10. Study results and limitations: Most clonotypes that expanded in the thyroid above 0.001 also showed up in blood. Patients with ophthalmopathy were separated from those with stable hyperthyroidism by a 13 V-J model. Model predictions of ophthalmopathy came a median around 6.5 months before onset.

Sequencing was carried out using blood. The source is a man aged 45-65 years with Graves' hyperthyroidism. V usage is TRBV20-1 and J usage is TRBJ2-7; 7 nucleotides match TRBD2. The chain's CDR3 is CSPWPRDYYEQYF. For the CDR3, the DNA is TGCAGTCCCTGGCCGAGGGACTACTACGAGCAGTACTTC.